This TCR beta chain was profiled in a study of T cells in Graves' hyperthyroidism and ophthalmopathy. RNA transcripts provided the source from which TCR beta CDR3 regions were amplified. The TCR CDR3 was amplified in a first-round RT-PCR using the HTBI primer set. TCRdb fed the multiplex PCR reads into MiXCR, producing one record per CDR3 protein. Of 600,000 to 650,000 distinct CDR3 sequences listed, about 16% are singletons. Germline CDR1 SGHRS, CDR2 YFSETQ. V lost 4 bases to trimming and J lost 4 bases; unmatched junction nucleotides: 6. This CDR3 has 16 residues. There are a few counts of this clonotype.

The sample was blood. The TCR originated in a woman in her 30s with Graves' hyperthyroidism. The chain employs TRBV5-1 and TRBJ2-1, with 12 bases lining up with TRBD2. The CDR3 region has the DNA TGCGCCAGCAGCCATACCGGGACTAGCGGGTACAATGAGCAGTTCTTC. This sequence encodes CASSHTGTSGYNEQFF.